The 9 T cell receptor beta chains given below trace back to one sample, sequenced in a study of blood T cell repertoires in COVID-19. Method: immunoSEQ multiplex PCR; TCRdb's copy keeps in-frame clones and lacks some. The repertoire has approximately 230,000 clones, roughly 91% of them found once; the top ten carry 4.1%. Sample: PBMCs or T cells enriched from blood (not recorded which). The source of these receptors is a woman in her 30s who had recovered from COVID-19.

The chain uses TRBV4-2 and TRBJ2-1, with 10 bases aligning to TRBD2. Per germline, CDR1 LGHNA and CDR2 YNFKEQ. With 0 bases clipped from V and 3 bases from J, the junction kept 2 bases outside the gene matches. This CDR3 contains 16 residues. CDR3 loop: CASSQEPSGGYNEQFF. The CDR3 region has the DNA TGTGCCAGCAGCCAAGAGCCTAGCGGGGGCTACAATGAGCAGTTCTTC.

This clone came up once. This chain uses TRBV23-1 with TRBJ1-2; no clear D gene. TRBV23-1 is flagged as an ORF with uncertain function. Deletions cut 0 bases from V and 13 bases from J, with 18 bases between. This CDR3 comprises 14 residues. CDR3 in amino acids: CASSQSGAGELSTF. The CDR3 DNA is TGCGCCAGCAGTCAATCGGGCGCTGGGGAGTTGTCCACCTTC.

The chain recombines TRBV5-4 with TRBJ1-1; D is perhaps TRBD1 (6 bases). Germline-derived CDR1 and CDR2 are SGHNT and YYREEE (reference sequence). The CDR3 has 14 amino acids. V lost 1 base, J lost 6 bases, and 13 bases lay in between. CDR3 in DNA: TGTGCCAGCAGCTTGCAACAGGGCAAAGCTGAAGCTTTCTTT. It codes for CASSLQQGKAEAFF.

The chain uses TRBV27 and TRBJ2-7, with D possibly TRBD2 on 6 matching bases. V shed 2 bases and J shed 5 bases, with 13 bases lying between them. The CDR3 has 14 residues. Germline V gene sequence: CDR1 MNHEY, CDR2 SMNVEV (reference sequence). CDR3 coding DNA: TGTGCCAGCAGTTTAAGTCGGGGAGGTAACGAGCAGTACTTC. Translation gives CASSLSRGGNEQYF.

V and J are TRBV30 and TRBJ1-6; 10 bases align to TRBD1. Trimming at V came to 3 bases and at J to 7 bases, leaving 3 bases not matched to a gene. This CDR3 comprises 14 residues. Germline values: CDR1 GTSNPN, CDR2 SVGIG (reference sequence). The CDR3 nucleotides read TGTGCCTGGAGCCTGGGACAGGGGAATTCACCCCTCCACTTT. It codes for CAWSLGQGNSPLHF.

The chain has TRBV19 and TRBJ2-3; TRBD1 matches 7 bases. In germline, CDR1 is LNHDA, CDR2 SQIVND (reference sequence). This CDR3 comprises 15 residues. With 5 bases clipped from V and 2 bases from J, the junction kept 7 bases outside the gene matches. The CDR3 region is CASSLTGFYTDTQYF. The CDR3 DNA is TGTGCCAGTAGTCTGACAGGGTTTTACACAGATACGCAGTATTTT.

The rearrangement uses TRBV4-1 and TRBJ1-5; the D is unclear. This CDR3 region has 15 residues. In germline, CDR1 is MGHRA, CDR2 YSYEKL. The ends were cut back, 0 bases at V and 2 bases at J, with 8 bases in the middle. The CDR3 spells CASSQDDTGNQPQHF. DNA of the CDR3: TGCGCCAGCAGCCAAGATGACACAGGCAATCAGCCCCAGCATTTT.

The chain recombines TRBV7-9 with TRBJ2-1; D gene uncertain. Trimming removed 5 bases at V and 2 bases at J, with 16 bases between. The CDR3 is made up of 16 amino acids. Looked up from germline, CDR1 is SEHNR and CDR2 is FQNEAQ (reference sequence). The CDR3 sequence: CASSPPRRHPYNEQFF. The CDR3 bases are TGTGCCAGCAGCCCGCCCCGGCGGCACCCCTACAATGAGCAGTTCTTC.

The chain links TRBV14 to TRBJ1-4, with 8 bases that match TRBD1. The CDR3 contains 15 residues. Trimming took 2 bases from V and 7 from J; bases not matched to a gene: 6. Germline lookup yields CDR1 SGHDN and CDR2 FVKESK. CDR3: CASSQTGGLSEKLFF. The CDR3 DNA sequence: TGTGCCAGCAGCCAAACAGGGGGTTTGAGTGAAAAACTGTTTTTT. The full variable domain, its missing parts supplied by reference TRBV14 and TRBJ1-4, is EAGVTQFPSHSVIEKGQTVTLRCDPISGHDNLYWYRRVMGKEIKFLLHFVKESKQDESGMPNNRFLAERTGGTYSTLKVQPAELEDSGVYFCASSQTGGLSEKLFFGSGTQLSVL.